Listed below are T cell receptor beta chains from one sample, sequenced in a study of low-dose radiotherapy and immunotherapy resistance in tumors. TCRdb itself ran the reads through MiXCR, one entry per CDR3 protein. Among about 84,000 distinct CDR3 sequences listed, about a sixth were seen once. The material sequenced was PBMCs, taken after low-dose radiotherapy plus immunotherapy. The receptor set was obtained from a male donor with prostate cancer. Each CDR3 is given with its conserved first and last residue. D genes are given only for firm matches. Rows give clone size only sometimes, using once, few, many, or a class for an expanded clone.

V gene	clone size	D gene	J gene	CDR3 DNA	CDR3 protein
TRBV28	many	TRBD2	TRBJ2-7	TGTGCCAGCAGTGTAGCGGGAAGGTCCTACGAGCAGTACTTC	CASSVAGRSYEQYF
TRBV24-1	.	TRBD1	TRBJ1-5	TGTGCCACCAGTGATCGAGGACAGGGTGCGCATCAGCCCCAGCATTTT	CATSDRGQGAHQPQHF
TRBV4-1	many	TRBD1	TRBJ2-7	TGCGCCAGCAGCCAAGAGGGACAGTCGAGCTCCTACGAGCAGTACTTC	CASSQEGQSSSYEQYF
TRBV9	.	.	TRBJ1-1	TGTGCCAGCAGCGAAGGACGCGGGACTGAAGCTTTCTTT	CASSEGRGTEAFF
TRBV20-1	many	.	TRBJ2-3	TGCAGTGCTCGACCCCCGAGGGGGAGAGGCACAGATACGCAGTATTTT	CSARPPRGRGTDTQYF
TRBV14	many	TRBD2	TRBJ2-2	TGTGCCAGCAGCTTTACTAGCGCTACCGGGGAGCTGTTTTTT	CASSFTSATGELFF
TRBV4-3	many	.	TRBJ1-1	TGCGCCAGCAGCCAAGAGCTCGGGAACACTGAAGCTTTCTTT	CASSQELGNTEAFF
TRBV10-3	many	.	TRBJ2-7	TGTGCCATCAGTGAGTCTGGCTACGAGCAGTACTTC	CAISESGYEQYF
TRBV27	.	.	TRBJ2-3	.	CASSLGSSGRTIDTQYFF
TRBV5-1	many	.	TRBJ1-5	TGCGCCAGCAGCCCCGTGCCAGGGGGCAATCAGCCCCAGCATTTT	CASSPVPGGNQPQHF
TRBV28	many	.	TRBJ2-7	TGTGCCAGCAGTGTCGGACGGTTTGACCTTGCTTCCTACGAGCAGTACTTC	CASSVGRFDLASYEQYF
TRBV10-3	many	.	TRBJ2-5	TGTGCCATCAGTGAGTCCTCGGTAGAGACCCAGTACTTC	CAISESSVETQYF
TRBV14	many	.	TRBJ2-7	TGTGCCAGCAGCCAAGATGAGGCCATACCCTACGAGCAGTACTTC	CASSQDEAIPYEQYF
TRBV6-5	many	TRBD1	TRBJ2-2	TGTGCCAGTTGGGACAGGGGTACGAACACCGGGGAGCTGTTTTTT	CASWDRGTNTGELFF